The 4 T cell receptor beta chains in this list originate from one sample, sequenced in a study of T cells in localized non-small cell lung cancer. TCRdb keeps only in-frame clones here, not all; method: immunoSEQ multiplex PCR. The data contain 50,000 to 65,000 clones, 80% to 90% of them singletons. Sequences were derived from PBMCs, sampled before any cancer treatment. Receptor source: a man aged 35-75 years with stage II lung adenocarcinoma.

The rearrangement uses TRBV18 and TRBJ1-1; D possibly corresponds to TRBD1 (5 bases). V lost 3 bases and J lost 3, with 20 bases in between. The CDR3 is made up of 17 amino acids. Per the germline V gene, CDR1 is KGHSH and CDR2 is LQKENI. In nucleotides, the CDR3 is TGTGCCAGCTCACCCCCTGGGGCAGGAGGGTCCCACACTGAAGCTTTCTTT. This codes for CASSPPGAGGSHTEAFF.

CDR3: CASSSGTINSPLHF. The CDR3 nucleotides read TGTGCCAGCAGCTCCGGGACGATCAATTCACCCCTCCACTTT. The V and J genes are TRBV5-4 and TRBJ1-6, with D possibly being TRBD1 (5 bases). V was trimmed by 3 bases and J by 7 bases, leaving 11 bases between them. The CDR3 length is 14 residues. From germline, CDR1 is SGHNT and CDR2 YYREEE (reference sequence).

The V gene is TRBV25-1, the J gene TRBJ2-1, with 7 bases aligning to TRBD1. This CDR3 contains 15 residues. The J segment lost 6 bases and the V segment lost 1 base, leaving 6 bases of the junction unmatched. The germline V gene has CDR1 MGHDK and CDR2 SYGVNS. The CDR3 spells CASSELRGRGNEQFF. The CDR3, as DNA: TGTGCCAGCAGTGAATTAAGGGGGCGAGGCAATGAGCAGTTCTTC.

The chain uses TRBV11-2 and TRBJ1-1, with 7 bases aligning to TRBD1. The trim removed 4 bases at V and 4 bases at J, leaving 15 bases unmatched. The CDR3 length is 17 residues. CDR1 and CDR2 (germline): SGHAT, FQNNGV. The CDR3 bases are TGTGCCAGCAGCTCAGGACAGGATGGGACCTGGGGCACTGAAGCTTTCTTT. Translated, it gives CASSSGQDGTWGTEAFF.